The sample holds a few counts of the clone carrying this TCR beta chain. The CDR3 sequence is 14 residues long. J was trimmed by 7 bases and V by 5 bases; bases with no gene match: 9. A second PCR, run for roughly 7 to 11 cycles, used a sample-barcoded 5' primer plus a J-beta primer mix. In TCRdb, the 5' RACE reads were re-called with MiXCR into one record per CDR3 protein. The table records roughly 1.5 million distinct CDR3 sequences, about 45% of them present only once. Per individual sample, total RNA of at least 5 micrograms was extracted. The sample comes from a study of blood T cells in healthy people across ages.

The sequencing input was blood. The TCR was taken from a woman aged 18-29 years in good health. The chain is built from TRBV12-3 or TRBV12-4 and TRBJ1-2, with 8 bases that match TRBD1. The CDR3 sequence: CASSPHGTGFGYTF. The DNA of the CDR3 is TGTGCCAGCAGTCCCCACGGGACAGGTTTTGGCTACACCTTC.